This T cell receptor (beta chain) was identified in a study of radiotherapy plus CTLA-4 blockade in lung cancer. Regarding the study as a whole: Clones of tumor-derived TCRs expanded in blood after radiotherapy plus ipilimumab.

J lost 4 bases, V lost 10 bases, and 9 bases had no gene match. Per the germline V gene, CDR1 is SGHNT and CDR2 is YYREEE (reference sequence). The CDR3 has 13 amino acids. CTLA-4 blockade using ipilimumab, together with focal radiation, was received by patients with chemo-refractory metastatic non-small-cell lung cancer. Generated by immunoSEQ multiplex PCR, the TCRdb table keeps only in-frame clones and is missing some. The repertoire holds approximately 73,000 clones, with over 75% as singletons. With regard to this clone: Its antigen is still unknown.

The chain joins TRBV5-4 to TRBJ1-2, with TRBD1 matching 8 bases. Here the sequenced sample was peripheral blood, taken from a patient treated with radiotherapy plus ipilimumab. This receptor was obtained from a human donor with non-small cell lung cancer that progressed on radiotherapy plus ipilimumab. CDR3 protein: CAANRGGSYGYTF. CDR3 bases: TGTGCCGCAAACAGGGGGGGCAGCTATGGCTACACCTTC.